This entry is about one T cell receptor (beta chain). Its target is not known. This entry belongs to a study of CD8 T cells in Susac syndrome. Study-level findings and limits: The study conceded that its TCR sequencing and HLA analysis involved relatively few individuals.

The V gene end was trimmed by 6 bases and the J gene end by 7 bases; junction bases not matched to a gene: 11. CDR3 length: 15 residues. Germline V lookup: CDR1 LGHNT, CDR2 FRNRAP. High-throughput TCR beta sequencing covered peripheral CD8+ and CD4+ T cells. Purification of the CD8+ and CD4+ T cells relied on negative isolation, and TEMRA cells underwent FACS enrichment. The authors reverse transcribed roughly 0.5 to 1 ug RNA with random hexamers. TCR beta CDR3 was amplified by immunoSEQ multiplex PCR. This amplification extended across 54 Vbeta and 13 Jbeta segments. Each CDR3 protein is one row after TCRdb ran MiXCR on the immunoSEQ multiplex PCR reads. Of about 140,000 distinct CDR3 sequences listed, roughly 95% are singletons.

The sequencing sample was made of CD4+ T cells from PBMCs. The sequence came from a human donor with multiple sclerosis. This rearrangement joins TRBV12-5 to TRBJ2-1, with 8 bases identical to TRBD2. CDR3 nucleotide sequence: TGTGCTAGTGGCGTCCCATCAGCGGGAGAGAATGAGCAGTTCTTC. Its translation is CASGVPSAGENEQFF. Full variable domain (outside the CDR3, taken from reference TRBV12-5 and TRBJ2-1): DARVTQTPRHKVTEMGQEVTMRCQPILGHNTVFWYRQTMMQGLELLAYFRNRAPLDDSGMPKDRFSAEMPDATLATLKIQPSEPRDSAVYFCASGVPSAGENEQFFGPGTRLTVL.